Listed below are T cell receptor beta chains from one sample, sequenced in a study of CD8 T cells in Susac syndrome. MiXCR, run by TCRdb on the immunoSEQ multiplex PCR reads, gives a single entry per CDR3 protein. The sample shows 240,000 or so distinct CDR3 sequences, about 96% of them seen only once. Sequenced material: CD4+ T cells from PBMCs. The receptors shown here come from a human donor with Susac syndrome. Both conserved end residues are part of each CDR3. The D gene is left open where the match is weak. Only part of the rows carry a size: once, few, many, or a class if the clone is expanded.

j_call v_call clone_size d_call cdr3_nt cdr3_aa
TRBJ2-2 TRBV20-1 - - TGCAGTGCTAGACCAACCACCGGGGAGAACACCGGGGAGCTGTTTTTT CSARPTTGENTGELFF
TRBJ2-6 TRBV24-1 - - TGTGCCACCAGTCGAGGGGCCAACGTCCTGACTTTC CATSRGANVLTF
TRBJ2-1 TRBV7-9 - - TGTGCCAGCAGCTTTAGCCTAGCCTACAATGAGCAGTTCTTC CASSFSLAYNEQFF
TRBJ1-4 TRBV20-1 - - TGCAGTGCCCCCAGGGTAGGCGAAAAACTGTTTTTT CSAPRVGEKLFF
TRBJ2-5 TRBV14 - - TGTGCCAGCAGCCAAGATCCCCGTACTCAGTACTTC CASSQDPRTQYF
TRBJ2-1 TRBV19 - - TGTGCCAGTAGTCGAACGCCTGGGCCCCACAATGAGCAGTTCTTC CASSRTPGPHNEQFF
TRBJ2-1 TRBV12-5 - - TGTGCTAGTGGTTTGCCCGGGACCGGATTTAGGCAGTTCTTC CASGLPGTGFRQFF
TRBJ1-2 TRBV7-9 - - TGTGCCAGCAGCTCCAGAGGTTGGCGGTTCTATGGCTACACCTTC CASSSRGWRFYGYTF
TRBJ2-7 TRBV29-1 - - TGCAGCGTTGTGCGGTCCGGGGGCTACGAGCAGTACTTC CSVVRSGGYEQYF
TRBJ2-5 TRBV29-1 - - TGCAGCGGCCTGCCAACAGGGACCTGGGAGACCCAGTACTTC CSGLPTGTWETQYF
TRBJ1-5 TRBV30 - - TGTGCCTGGAGTTTACAGGGCGGCAATCAGCCCCAGCATTTT CAWSLQGGNQPQHF
TRBJ2-7 TRBV30 - - TGTGCCTGGAGTGACAGGGACGAGCAGTACTTC CAWSDRDEQYF
TRBJ2-3 TRBV20-1 - - TGCAGTGCCAGGGACACCTACACAGATACGCAGTATTTT CSARDTYTDTQYF
TRBJ2-7 TRBV2 - - TGTGCCAGCAGTGAGGGCAGGGCCTACGAGCAGTACTTC CASSEGRAYEQYF
TRBJ2-7 TRBV30 - TRBD1 TGTGCCTGGAGTAGGCCCCGGACAGGGAGGTACAACGAGCAGTACTTC CAWSRPRTGRYNEQYF
TRBJ2-1 TRBV20-1 once - TGCAGTGCTAGCGCCCCTTTGCGCGCGGATGAGCAGTTCTTC CSASAPLRADEQFF
TRBJ1-4 TRBV20-1 - TRBD1 TGCAGTGCTACGGGACAGGGGAATGAAAAACTGTTTTTT CSATGQGNEKLFF
TRBJ2-1 TRBV2 - - TGTGCCAGCAGTGCCCAGGGCTCCTACAATGAGCAGTTCTTC CASSAQGSYNEQFF
TRBJ2-1 TRBV20-1 - TRBD2 TGCAGTGCTAGAGATCAGGCTAGCGGGATCTACAATGAGCAGTTCTTC CSARDQASGIYNEQFF
TRBJ1-2 TRBV12-3/TRBV12-4 - TRBD1 TGTGCCAGCAGTACCGGGACAGGGAGCGGCTACACCTTC CASSTGTGSGYTF
TRBJ1-4 TRBV29-1 - - TGCAGCGTTGGGAGCGCAACTAATGAAAAACTGTTTTTT CSVGSATNEKLFF
TRBJ2-2 TRBV24-1 - TRBD2 TGTGCCACCAGCGGAACGACTAGCGGGATCGGGACCGGGGAGCTGTTTTTT CATSGTTSGIGTGELFF
TRBJ1-5 TRBV20-1 - - TGCAGTGCTAGCGACGGGGGCGGCAATCAGCCCCAGCATTTT CSASDGGGNQPQHF
TRBJ2-1 TRBV29-1 - - TGCAGCGTCGGAAGGGCCCGGCAGGACAATGAGCAGTTCTTC CSVGRARQDNEQFF
TRBJ2-1 TRBV4-1 - TRBD2 TGCGCCAGCAGCCCAGGGTTAGCGGGAGAAGGTGAGCAGTTCTTC CASSPGLAGEGEQFF
TRBJ2-1 TRBV20-1 - - TGCAGTGCTCTGGTAGAGAGCCACAATGAGCAGTTCTTC CSALVESHNEQFF
TRBJ2-7 TRBV12-3/TRBV12-4 - - TGTGCCAGCAGTTTCGGGGGCTCGAGCTCCTACGAGCAGTACTTC CASSFGGSSSYEQYF
TRBJ2-1 TRBV29-1 - - TGCAGCCCACGAAGCTTCGCCAACAATGAGCAGTTCTTC CSPRSFANNEQFF
TRBJ2-7 TRBV7-2 - TRBD1 TGTGCCAGCAGCTTACAAGTGACAGGGCCCTACGAGCAGTACTTC CASSLQVTGPYEQYF
TRBJ1-2 TRBV14 - TRBD1 TGTGCCAGCAGCCAAGTGGACAGGGACTATGGCTACACCTTC CASSQVDRDYGYTF
TRBJ2-2 TRBV28 - - TGTGCCAGCAGTTCGGGGGTCCACACCGGGGAGCTGTTTTTT CASSSGVHTGELFF
TRBJ2-7 TRBV20-1 - - TGCAGTGCTAGAGGACTCACAGGCCAGGAGCAGTACTTC CSARGLTGQEQYF
TRBJ1-2 TRBV20-1 - - TGCAGTGCTAACTTGAGACAGATCCTAGATGGCTACACCTTC CSANLRQILDGYTF
TRBJ1-1 TRBV6-5 - - TGTGCCAGCAGTCGACCCCTGACTGAAGCTTTCTTT CASSRPLTEAFF
TRBJ2-7 TRBV11-2 - - TGTGCCAGCAGCTTACCTGGTGGGTTCTACGAGCAGTACTTC CASSLPGGFYEQYF
TRBJ1-5 TRBV6-1 - - TGTGCCGGGGGGAGAGATAGCAATCACCCCCAGCATTTT CAGGRDSNHPQHF
TRBJ2-3 TRBV29-1 - - TGCAGCGTTGGACCCGGACAGAGCGGCACAGATACGCAGTATTTT CSVGPGQSGTDTQYF
TRBJ1-2 TRBV29-1 - - TGCAGCGGTTGGACAGCGCTCTACGGCTACACCTTC CSGWTALYGYTF
TRBJ2-7 TRBV21-1 - - TGTGCCAGCAGCAAAGCGGGGGGACAGTACTACGAGCAGTACTTC CASSKAGGQYYEQYF
TRBJ2-5 TRBV7-3 once - TGTGCCAGCAGCCGTGGGACAACCCAGTACTTC CASSRGTTQYF
TRBJ2-7 TRBV2 - - TGTGCCAGCTCCGGACTCTACCAGTACTTC CASSGLYQYF
TRBJ1-1 TRBV21-1 - - TGTGCCAGCAGCAAAGAGGCCCTCCACAGGGGTAGCAGTGACACTGAAGCTTTCTTT CASSKEALHRGSSDTEAFF
TRBJ1-1 TRBV5-1 - - TGCGCCAGCAGCTTCTCAGCTGACACTGAAGCTTTCTTT CASSFSADTEAFF
TRBJ2-5 TRBV5-4 - - TGTGCCAGCAGCTCCCCGGGAGTGCGGGAGACCCAGTACTTC CASSSPGVRETQYF
TRBJ2-3 TRBV20-1 - TRBD2 TGCAGTGCTAGCAAGGGGAGGGTGGCAGATACGCAGTATTTT CSASKGRVADTQYF
TRBJ1-1 TRBV29-1 - - TGCAGCGTTGTTCCCCACCAACCCGGGAGCAGTTTTGAAGCTTTCTTT CSVVPHQPGSSFEAFF
TRBJ2-7 TRBV7-9 once TRBD1 TGTGCCAGCAAGGGGGCAGGGTACAACGAGCAGTACTTC CASKGAGYNEQYF
TRBJ1-2 TRBV20-1 - TRBD1 TGCAGTGCTAGAGCTGCGGGACAGGGCGCTCGTTACACCTTC CSARAAGQGARYTF
TRBJ2-1 TRBV7-8 - - TGTGCCAGCAGCTGGGTAGCGTACAGCTCCTACAATGAGCAGTTCTTC CASSWVAYSSYNEQFF
TRBJ2-3 TRBV12-3/TRBV12-4 - TRBD2 TGTGCCAGCAGTACGACTAGCGGGAGTTCAGATACGCAGTATTTT CASSTTSGSSDTQYF
TRBJ2-1 TRBV12-3/TRBV12-4 - TRBD1 TGTGCCAGCACCCCTCAAGCCGGGACAGCTCAGTTCTTC CASTPQAGTAQFF
TRBJ2-3 TRBV29-1 - - TGCAGCGTGGGGGTAACAGGGACTGGCACAGATACGCAGTATTTT CSVGVTGTGTDTQYF
TRBJ1-3 TRBV25-1 - - TGTGCCAGCAGTGAAAGTGGGGGTACTGGTGGAAACACCATATATTTT CASSESGGTGGNTIYF
TRBJ2-7 TRBV6-6 - TRBD1 TGTGCCAGCAGTCCACGGCCAGGGGGCGAGCAGTACTTC CASSPRPGGEQYF
TRBJ2-3 TRBV5-1 - - TGCGCCAGCTCAGCTTTGGTGCAGAGCACAGATACGCAGTATTTT CASSALVQSTDTQYF
TRBJ1-1 TRBV12-3/TRBV12-4 - - TGTGCCAGCAGTTTATCCCCATCGCCCACAGGGAGCACTGAAGCTTTCTTT CASSLSPSPTGSTEAFF
TRBJ1-2 TRBV7-8 once - TGTGCCAGCAGCCCACAGGGCTTTTATGGCTACACCTTC CASSPQGFYGYTF